The next 22 T cell receptor beta chains were all read from a single sample in a study of cytomegalovirus exposure and HLA in healthy donors. The PCR used 60 Vbeta and 13 Jbeta primers. This table comes from immunoSEQ multiplex PCR, and its TCRdb copy is limited to in-frame clones, with some not included. The sample has 100,000 to 150,000 clones, roughly 79% seen once. Sample: PBMCs. All receptors come from a male donor in good health and CMV-seronegative.

The chain carries TRBV9 and TRBJ2-5; 13 bases map to TRBD2. The CDR3 covers 16 residues. V lost 4 bases to trimming and J lost 6 bases; unmatched junction nucleotides: 9. Germline V gene sequence: CDR1 SGDLS, CDR2 YYNGEE. The CDR3: CASSPPGLAGRKTQYF. DNA for the CDR3: TGTGCCAGCAGCCCCCCGGGACTAGCGGGGAGAAAGACCCAGTACTTC.

This chain uses TRBV7-9 with TRBJ1-6, with D maybe TRBD1 (6 bases). V lost 6 bases and J lost 8, with 14 bases in between. Germline V gives CDR1 SEHNR, CDR2 FQNEAQ (reference sequence). This CDR3 region has 14 residues. The CDR3 region is CASRGQGVHSPLHF. The CDR3 DNA follows: TGTGCCAGCAGGGGACAAGGGGTGCATTCACCCCTCCACTTT.

This clone was counted only a few times. This chain joins TRBV9 and TRBJ1-1, with 8 nucleotides matching TRBD1. Germline lookup yields CDR1 SGDLS and CDR2 YYNGEE. This CDR3 comprises 15 residues. The trim removed 3 bases at V and 2 bases at J, leaving 6 bases unmatched. CDR3: CASSGWTGTNTEAFF. CDR3 DNA: TGTGCCAGCAGCGGATGGACAGGGACCAACACTGAAGCTTTCTTT.

CDR3 protein: CASSLTGDGPYEQYF. CDR3 nucleotide sequence: TGTGCCAGCAGTTTAACAGGGGATGGTCCCTACGAGCAGTACTTC. The chain couples TRBV27 to TRBJ2-7; 7 positions agree with TRBD1. The J segment lost 2 bases and the V segment lost 2 bases, leaving 6 bases of the junction unmatched. The CDR3 runs 15 residues. In germline, CDR1 is MNHEY, CDR2 SMNVEV (reference sequence).

The chain uses TRBV5-5 and TRBJ2-5; TRBD2 matches at 10 bases. J gave up 5 bases and V 1 base, and 5 bases lay outside the gene matches. CDR1 is SGHKS, CDR2 YYEKEE, per germline (reference sequence). The length of the CDR3 is 15 residues. CDR3 DNA: TGTGCCAGCAGCTTGAGCGGGGGGGCCGGCGAGACCCAGTACTTC. This codes for CASSLSGGAGETQYF.

V and J are TRBV27 and TRBJ2-7, with a possible D match to TRBD1 (5 bases). The CDR3 contains 11 residues. Germline lookup yields CDR1 MNHEY and CDR2 SMNVEV (reference sequence). V lost 9 bases to trimming and J lost 6 bases, with 12 bases between them. In DNA form, the CDR3 reads TGTGCCAGTTCTTACCAGGGCGAGCAGTACTTC. Protein: CASSYQGEQYF.

This chain uses TRBV11-3 with TRBJ2-2, with 10 bases identical to TRBD1. The trim removed 5 bases at V and 3 bases at J, leaving 6 bases unmatched. The CDR3 length is 16 residues. Per germline, CDR1 SGHNT and CDR2 YENEEA. The CDR3 loop is CASSEGQGDDTGELFF. CDR3 in DNA: TGTGCCAGCAGCGAAGGACAGGGGGACGACACCGGGGAGCTGTTTTTT.

The chain is built from TRBV5-4 and TRBJ1-2, with D possibly TRBD1 on 5 matching bases. CDR3 size: 15 residues. Trimming took 0 bases from V and 5 from J, leaving 14 bases between them. Germline CDR1 SGHNT, CDR2 YYREEE (reference sequence). CDR3 sequence (DNA): TGTGCCAGCAGCTTGGATTCGACAGTATGGTATGGCTACACCTTC. This gives the protein CASSLDSTVWYGYTF.

V gene TRBV5-1 combines with J gene TRBJ1-4; the D gene is possibly TRBD1 (6 bases). The germline CDR1 and CDR2 sequences are SGHRS and YFSETQ. This CDR3 is 15 amino acids long. Deletions cut 0 bases from V and 1 base from J, with 7 bases between. CDR3 DNA sequence: TGCGCCAGCAGCTTGGGAGGGGGAACTAATGAAAAACTGTTTTTT. Protein sequence: CASSLGGGTNEKLFF.

CDR3 loop: CAWSRGGYNEQFF. The DNA of the CDR3 is TGTGCCTGGAGTCGCGGGGGTTACAATGAGCAGTTCTTC. The gene calls are TRBV30 and TRBJ2-1, with 7 bases that match TRBD2. The CDR3 length is 13 residues. With 2 bases clipped from V and 4 bases from J, the junction kept 2 bases outside the gene matches. The germline CDR1 and CDR2 sequences are GTSNPN and SVGIG (reference sequence).

This clone was observed a handful of times. The chain recombines TRBV7-9 with TRBJ2-1; 9 bases are a match to TRBD2. CDR1 SEHNR and CDR2 FQNEAQ come from the germline V gene (reference sequence). The CDR3 is made up of 18 amino acids. The ends lost 7 bases at V and 1 base at J; junction bases unmatched: 14. In DNA form, the CDR3 reads TGTGCCAGCATCCCTGTGGCGGGGGGGCCTGGGTCCTACAATGAGCAGTTCTTC. Its translation is CASIPVAGGPGSYNEQFF.

The chain uses TRBV11-2 and TRBJ1-6, with D unclear. The CDR3 is 17 amino acids. Per the germline V gene, CDR1 is SGHAT and CDR2 is FQNNGV. Between the trimmed V and J ends, which lost 0 bases and 3 bases, there was a span of 12 bases. CDR3 nucleotide sequence: TGTGCCAGCAGCTTAGAATCCGGCGGGATCTATAATTCACCCCTCCACTTT. It specifies CASSLESGGIYNSPLHF.

This clone was detected only once. The rearrangement uses TRBV5-5 and TRBJ1-3; D might be TRBD1 (6 bases). Per the germline V gene, CDR1 is SGHKS and CDR2 is YYEKEE (reference sequence). Trimming took 3 bases from V and 4 from J, leaving 20 bases between them. This CDR3 has 17 residues. CDR3 amino acids: CASSSSRTRDKGNTIYF. The CDR3 nucleotides read TGTGCCAGCAGCTCTTCGCGGACGAGGGACAAAGGAAACACCATATATTTT. The variable domain in full, with the rest retrieved from reference TRBV5-5 and TRBJ1-3, is DAGVTQSPTHLIKTRGQQVTLRCSPISGHKSVSWYQQVLGQGPQFIFQYYEKEERGRGNFPDRFSARQFPNYSSELNVNALLLGDSALYLCASSSSRTRDKGNTIYFGEGSWLTVV.

J is TRBJ1-1 and V is TRBV11-2; a possible D gene is TRBD1 (6 bases). The V gene's germline CDR1 is SGHAT and CDR2 FQNNGV. Trimming removed 3 bases from V and 5 bases from J, with 10 bases in between. The length of the CDR3 is 13 residues. In DNA form, the CDR3 reads TGTGCCAGCAGCTTCAAAACAGGGACTGAAGCTTTCTTT. As protein: CASSFKTGTEAFF. Together with reference TRBV11-2 and TRBJ1-1, the CDR3 gives the full variable domain: EAGVAQSPRYKIIEKRQSVAFWCNPISGHATLYWYQQILGQGPKLLIQFQNNGVVDDSQLPKDRFSAERLKGVDSTLKIQPAKLEDSAVYLCASSFKTGTEAFFGQGTRLTVV.

The J gene is TRBJ1-2, the V gene TRBV9, with no clear D. The CDR3 contains 13 residues. CDR1 is SGDLS and CDR2 is YYNGEE in the germline V gene. V was trimmed by 3 bases and J by 3 bases, leaving 9 bases between them. The CDR3 loop is CASSETEYYGYTF. The CDR3 coding sequence is TGTGCCAGCAGCGAGACGGAGTACTATGGCTACACCTTC.

This clone was seen a handful of times. The J gene is TRBJ1-1, the V gene TRBV30, with 8 bases matching TRBD1. Germline CDR1 is GTSNPN and CDR2 is SVGIG (reference sequence). The CDR3 has 13 residues. V shed 2 bases, J shed 3 bases, and the junction held 2 bases outside the gene matches. Written as DNA, the CDR3 is TGTGCCTGGAGTTCAGGGGGCTACACTGAAGCTTTCTTT. Residues: CAWSSGGYTEAFF.

The chain carries TRBV15 and TRBJ1-2, with 7 bases fitting TRBD1. With V trimmed by 3 bases and J by 5 bases, 12 bases remained unmatched. The CDR3 spans 16 residues. Germline assignment: CDR1 LNHNV and CDR2 YYDKDF (reference sequence). Here the CDR3 reads CATSSDRMGTAYGYTF. CDR3 nucleotides: TGTGCCACCAGCAGCGATCGTATGGGGACAGCGTATGGCTACACCTTC.

The V gene is TRBV9, the J gene TRBJ1-1; maybe TRBD1 (6 bases). Germline-derived CDR1 and CDR2 are SGDLS and YYNGEE. The CDR3 has 18 amino acids. The V and J ends lost 0 bases and 0 bases respectively, with 18 bases between them. This CDR3 reads CASSVATQGRDMNTEAFF. The CDR3 DNA follows: TGTGCCAGCAGCGTAGCAACCCAGGGGCGCGACATGAACACTGAAGCTTTCTTT.

The chain combines TRBV9 with TRBJ2-3; D might be TRBD1 (6 bases). V was clipped by 4 bases and J by 7 bases, with 25 bases between them. This CDR3 contains 17 residues. Germline V gives CDR1 SGDLS, CDR2 YYNGEE. CDR3 in DNA: TGTGCCAGCAGCCCTCTACCGACACAGGGAAGGATCAATACGCAGTATTTT. It yields the protein CASSPLPTQGRINTQYF.

This clone is a singleton in its sample. This sequence joins TRBV30 and TRBJ1-4, with unresolved D. The CDR3 is made up of 16 amino acids. Between the trimmed V and J ends, which lost 0 bases and 0 bases, there was a span of 11 bases. Germline lookup yields CDR1 GTSNPN and CDR2 SVGIG (reference sequence). CDR3 DNA: TGTGCCTGGAGTGTAGCGATCCCTGCAACTAATGAAAAACTGTTTTTT. Encoded protein: CAWSVAIPATNEKLFF. Filled out from reference TRBV30 and TRBJ1-4, the complete variable domain reads SQTIHQWPATLVQPVGSPLSLECTVEGTSNPNLYWYRQAAGRGLQLLFYSVGIGQISSEVPQNLSASRPQDRQFILSSKKLLLSDSGFYLCAWSVAIPATNEKLFFGSGTQLSVL.

This clone was seen a few times. This chain uses TRBV7-3 with TRBJ1-1; possibly TRBD1 for D (5 bases). Trimming pared 5 bases from V and 4 bases from J, leaving 20 bases between. This CDR3 is 16 amino acids long. Germline CDR1 reads SGHTA; CDR2 reads FQGTGA. The CDR3 sequence: CASSPLVGPESTEAFF. The CDR3 nucleotides are TGTGCCAGCAGCCCCCTAGTGGGGCCGGAGAGCACTGAAGCTTTCTTT.

This clone was recorded a few times. The chain joins TRBV19 to TRBJ1-4; D call uncertain. There are 12 residues in the CDR3. In germline, CDR1 is LNHDA, CDR2 SQIVND (reference sequence). V lost 4 bases and J 8 bases, leaving 8 bases between the germline ends. The CDR3 sequence: CASSTAGEKLFF. The DNA of the CDR3 is TGTGCCAGTAGTACCGCGGGGGAAAAACTGTTTTTT.